The 11 T cell receptor beta chains in this list originate from one sample, sequenced in a study of blood T cell repertoires in COVID-19. TCRdb keeps only in-frame clones here, not all; method: immunoSEQ multiplex PCR. The sample has roughly 180,000 clones, around 81% seen once; the top ten hold more than 9.5%. Sequenced input: peripheral blood. These receptors came from a woman between 40 and 50 years old with COVID-19, enrolled during active disease.

The rearrangement uses TRBV6-2 or TRBV6-3 and TRBJ2-3; TRBD2 agrees at 10 bases. The CDR3 has 16 amino acids. Germline V lookup: CDR1 MNHEY, CDR2 SVGEGT. The V gene end was trimmed by 3 bases and the J gene end by 3 bases; junction bases not matched to a gene: 6. The CDR3 region is CASSYRSGGATDTQYF. The DNA of the CDR3 is TGTGCCAGCAGTTATAGGAGCGGGGGGGCAACAGATACGCAGTATTTT.

The sample holds a few counts of this clone. This chain links TRBV4-1 with TRBJ2-1, with TRBD1 matching 8 bases. CDR3 length equals 15 residues. The germline V gene encodes CDR1 MGHRA and CDR2 YSYEKL. The V and J ends lost 4 bases and 6 bases, in that order; junction bases with no gene match: 8. The CDR3 loop reads CASSPRTGSGNEQFF. The CDR3 nucleotides read TGCGCCAGCAGCCCACGGACAGGGAGTGGCAATGAGCAGTTCTTC.

This chain joins TRBV27 and TRBJ2-3; 8 positions match TRBD1. V lost 7 bases and J lost 2; bases outside the gene matches: 5. The CDR3 is 14 residues long. CDR1 and CDR2 (germline): MNHEY, SMNVEV (reference sequence). In DNA form, the CDR3 reads TGTGCCAGCAAGCTCAGGGGGCTCACAGATACGCAGTATTTT. Translated: CASKLRGLTDTQYF.

This chain connects TRBV10-3 to TRBJ1-6, with D possibly TRBD1 on 6 matching bases. The CDR3 sequence is 12 residues long. Germline CDR1 and CDR2: ENHRY and SYGVKD. The V end was cut by 6 bases, the J end by 9 bases, with 9 bases between. This CDR3 reads CAISDRTSPLHF. The CDR3 DNA sequence: TGTGCCATCAGCGACAGGACTTCACCCCTCCACTTT.

V is TRBV10-2 and J is TRBJ2-7; TRBD2 aligns across 7 bases. V was clipped by 2 bases and J by 4 bases; unmatched bases: 8. Germline loops: CDR1 WSHSY, CDR2 SAAADI. The CDR3 runs 15 residues. The CDR3: CASSEVGGSRYEQYF. The CDR3 DNA follows: TGCGCCAGCAGTGAGGTTGGCGGGAGCAGGTACGAGCAGTACTTC.

This clone has just a few counts. At one end, the junction sequence differs from germline, possibly due to a read error. The chain is built from TRBV2 and TRBJ2-3, with 7 bases matching TRBD1. Looked up from germline, CDR1 is SNHLY and CDR2 is FYNNEI. This CDR3 has 14 residues. CDR3 nucleotides: TGTGCCAGCAGTGAATCCCCTTACGGGACAGCAGAATCTTTT. Its protein is CASSESPYGTAESF.

The rearrangement joins TRBV20-1 to TRBJ2-3, with 9 positions matching TRBD2. Germline CDR1 DFQATT, CDR2 SNEGSKA (reference sequence). The ends lost 3 bases at V and 1 base at J; junction bases unmatched: 5. The CDR3 is made up of 15 amino acids. In nucleotides, the CDR3 is TGCAGTGCTAGTGGCTCTAGCGGGGGCACAGATACGCAGTATTTT. Translating gives CSASGSSGGTDTQYF.

This clone came up once. The chain joins TRBV18 to TRBJ2-1, with 7 bases lining up with TRBD2. This CDR3 has 14 residues. Germline V gene sequence: CDR1 KGHSH, CDR2 LQKENI. The trim removed 6 bases at V and 8 bases at J, leaving 10 bases unmatched. The CDR3 is CASSLSGAPDEQFF. Here the CDR3 DNA reads TGTGCCAGCTCCTTGAGCGGGGCCCCGGATGAGCAGTTCTTC. Together with reference TRBV18 and TRBJ2-1, the CDR3 gives the full variable domain: NAGVMQNPRHLVRRRGQEARLRCSPMKGHSHVYWYRQLPEEGLKFMVYLQKENIIDESGMPKERFSAEFPKEGPSILRIQQVVRGDSAAYFCASSLSGAPDEQFFGPGTRLTVL.

CDR3 amino acids: CATRTARDTIYF. Here the CDR3 DNA reads TGTGCCACACGGACAGCTCGAGACACCATATATTTT. This chain links TRBV28 with TRBJ1-3, with D possibly being TRBD1 (6 bases). The CDR3 has 12 amino acids. CDR1 MDHEN and CDR2 SYDVKM come from the germline V gene. V was shortened by 10 bases and J by 8 bases, with 15 bases between the two germline ends.

Remarks on this clone: Other DNA sequences of this sample code for an identical CDR3. V and J are TRBV18 and TRBJ2-3, with TRBD2 identical over 14 bases. This CDR3 spans 17 amino acids. CDR1 and CDR2 from the germline V gene are KGHSH and LQKENI. With 2 bases clipped from V and 0 bases from J, the junction kept 1 base outside the gene matches. The CDR3 loop reads CASSPGLAGGSTDTQYF. The CDR3 coding sequence is TGTGCCAGCTCACCAGGACTAGCGGGAGGTAGCACAGATACGCAGTATTTT.

Many counts were recorded for this clone. This chain uses TRBV3-1 (or the pseudogene TRBV3-2) with TRBJ2-5; 7 nucleotides line up with TRBD2. Losses at the gene ends were 0 bases for V and 4 bases for J; bases not matched to a gene: 8. The CDR3 is 16 amino acids. From germline, CDR1 is LGHDT and CDR2 YNNKEL (reference sequence). The CDR3 is CASSQDLLAVAETQYF. The CDR3 region has the DNA TGTGCCAGCAGCCAAGATTTGCTAGCGGTAGCAGAGACCCAGTACTTC.